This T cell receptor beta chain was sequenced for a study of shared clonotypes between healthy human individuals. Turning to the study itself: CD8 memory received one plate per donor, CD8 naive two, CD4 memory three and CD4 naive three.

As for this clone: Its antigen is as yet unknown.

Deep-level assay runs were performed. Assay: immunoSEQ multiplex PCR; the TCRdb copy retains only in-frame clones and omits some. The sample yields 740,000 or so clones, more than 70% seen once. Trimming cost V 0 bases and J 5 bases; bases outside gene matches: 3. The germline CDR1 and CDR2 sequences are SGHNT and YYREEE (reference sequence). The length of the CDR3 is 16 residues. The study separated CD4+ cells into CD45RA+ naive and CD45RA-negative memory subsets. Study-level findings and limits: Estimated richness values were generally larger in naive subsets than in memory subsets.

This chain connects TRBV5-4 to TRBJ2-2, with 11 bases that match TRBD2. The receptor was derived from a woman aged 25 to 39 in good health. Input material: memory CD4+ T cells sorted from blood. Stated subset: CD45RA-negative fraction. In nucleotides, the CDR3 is TGTGCCAGCAGCTTGGGGCTAGCGGGAGGAACCGGGGAGCTGTTTTTT. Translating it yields CASSLGLAGGTGELFF.